This TCR beta chain was obtained from a study of radiotherapy plus CTLA-4 blockade in lung cancer. With respect to this clone: The antigen remains undetermined.

This table comes from immunoSEQ multiplex PCR, and its TCRdb copy is limited to in-frame clones, with some not included. The data contain more than 90,000 clones, roughly 80% of them singletons. Study conclusions and caveats: Clones derived from tumor TCRs expanded in blood after radiotherapy plus ipilimumab.

This CDR3 contains 14 residues. Germline CDR1 KGHSH, CDR2 LQKENI. The source is a human donor with non-small cell lung cancer that progressed on radiotherapy plus ipilimumab. Some clones in this sample may be carry-over from other donors' samples. The chain combines TRBV18 with TRBJ2-5, with D maybe TRBD1 (5 bases). The J call is uncertain, as TRBJ2-7 better fits the DNA end. Sequences were derived from peripheral blood, sampled from a patient treated with radiotherapy plus ipilimumab. This CDR3 reads CASSPLGHNYEQYF. CDR3 nucleotides: TGTGCCAGCTCACCACTTGGACACAACTACGAGCAGTACTTC.